Each of the 6 T cell receptor beta chains below was sequenced from the same sample in a study of shared clonotypes between healthy human individuals. Profiled with immunoSEQ multiplex PCR; TCRdb holds only in-frame clones, not every one. In the table there are some 2.4 million clones, roughly 93% of which are singletons. The material sequenced was naive CD4+ T cells from PBMCs. Regarding subset: CD45RA+ positively selected. Receptors were obtained from a man younger than 35 in good health. Some clones in this sample may be carry-over from other donors' samples.

The chain has TRBV7-8 and TRBJ2-1, with 8 bases fitting TRBD2. V lost 8 bases to trimming and J lost 5 bases; unmatched junction nucleotides: 11. Germline V gene data show CDR1 as SGHVS and CDR2 as FQNEAQ. This CDR3 has 15 amino acids. As DNA, the CDR3 is TGTGCCAGCGGATCTATAGCGGGACGAAACAATGAGCAGTTCTTC. Translating gives CASGSIAGRNNEQFF.

The count of this clone is one. The sample has other DNA sequences that encode this CDR3 too. This chain joins TRBV2 and TRBJ2-5, with 12 bases matching TRBD2. The V segment lost 4 bases and the J segment 4 bases; nucleotides outside the gene matches: 1. Germline CDR1 reads SNHLY; CDR2 reads FYNNEI. The CDR3 extends over 14 amino acids. The CDR3 loop is CASSGLAGAETQYF. Here the CDR3 DNA reads TGTGCCAGCAGTGGACTAGCGGGAGCAGAGACCCAGTACTTC.

This clone has only a few counts. The chain is built from TRBV7-9 and TRBJ1-2; D gene unclear. The CDR3 extends over 11 amino acids. Between the trimmed V and J ends, which lost 5 bases and 5 bases, there was a span of 6 bases. The germline gives CDR1 SEHNR, CDR2 FQNEAQ (reference sequence). CDR3 DNA: TGTGCCAGCAGCCGCGATTATGGCTACACCTTC. Its translation is CASSRDYGYTF.

Only one count was recorded for this clone. The J gene is TRBJ2-3, the V gene TRBV5-4; 10 bases map to TRBD2. The CDR3 length is 15 residues. CDR1 is SGHNT, CDR2 YYREEE, per germline (reference sequence). V gave up 2 bases and J gave up 4 bases; unmatched junction bases: 4. The CDR3 region has the DNA TGTGCCAGCAGCTTCCCAGCGGGAGGGGCAGATACGCAGTATTTT. Translated: CASSFPAGGADTQYF.

This clone has a single count. The chain links TRBV7-9 to TRBJ1-1; D is ambiguous. The length of the CDR3 is 13 residues. The germline V and J ends were trimmed by 1 base and 9 bases, with 12 bases remaining between them. Looked up from germline, CDR1 is SEHNR and CDR2 is FQNEAQ (reference sequence). The CDR3 DNA reads TGTGCCAGCAGCTTAGGGGTTTGGGATCAAGCTTTCTTT. Residues: CASSLGVWDQAFF.

This rearrangement joins TRBV10-3 to TRBJ1-4, with D possibly being TRBD1 (6 bases). The CDR3 loop spans 17 amino acids. Germline V lookup: CDR1 ENHRY, CDR2 SYGVKD. Trimming took 5 bases from V and 5 from J, leaving 21 bases between them. This CDR3 is CAISQDRTVFSNEKLFF. CDR3 nucleotide sequence: TGTGCCATCAGTCAAGACAGGACTGTCTTTTCCAATGAAAAACTGTTTTTT.